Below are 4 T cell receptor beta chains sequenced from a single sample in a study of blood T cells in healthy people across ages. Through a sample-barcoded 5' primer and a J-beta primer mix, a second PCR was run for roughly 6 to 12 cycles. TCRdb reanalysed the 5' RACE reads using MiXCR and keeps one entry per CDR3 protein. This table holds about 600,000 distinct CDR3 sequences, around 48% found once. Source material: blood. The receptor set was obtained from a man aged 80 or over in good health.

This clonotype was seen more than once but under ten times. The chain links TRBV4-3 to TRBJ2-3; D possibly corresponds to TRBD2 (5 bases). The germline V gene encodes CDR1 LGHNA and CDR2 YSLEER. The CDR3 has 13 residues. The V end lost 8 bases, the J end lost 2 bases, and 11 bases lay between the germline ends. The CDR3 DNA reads TGCGCCAGCGGCCCCCGGGACACAGATACGCAGTATTTT. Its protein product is CASGPRDTDTQYF.

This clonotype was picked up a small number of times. The CDR3 sequence is CASSSDRDWRYTF. CDR3 nucleotide sequence: TGTGCCAGCAGTTCGGACAGGGATTGGCGCTACACCTTC. J is TRBJ1-2 and V is TRBV6-5, with 8 bases that match TRBD1. The CDR3 loop spans 13 amino acids. With V trimmed by 4 bases and J by 9 bases, 7 bases remained unmatched. The germline gives CDR1 MNHEY, CDR2 SVGAGI.

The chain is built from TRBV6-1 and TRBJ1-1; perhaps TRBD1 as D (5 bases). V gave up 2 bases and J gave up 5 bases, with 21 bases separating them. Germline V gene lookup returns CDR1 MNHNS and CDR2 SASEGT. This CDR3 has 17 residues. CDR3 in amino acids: CASSEFGQGIKSTEAFF. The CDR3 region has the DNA TGTGCCAGCAGTGAATTCGGGCAGGGAATCAAAAGTACTGAAGCTTTCTTT.

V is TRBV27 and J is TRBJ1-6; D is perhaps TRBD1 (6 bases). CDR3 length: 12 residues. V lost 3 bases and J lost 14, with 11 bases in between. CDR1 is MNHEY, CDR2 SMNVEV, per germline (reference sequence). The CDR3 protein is CASSFRGQTLHF. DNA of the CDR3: TGTGCCAGCAGTTTCAGGGGCCAAACCCTCCACTTT.